The next 30 T cell receptor beta chains were all read from a single sample in a study of response to subunit inactivated influenza vaccine. MiXCR, run by TCRdb on the RT-PCR reads, gives a single entry per CDR3 protein. The table lists 590,000 or so distinct CDR3 sequences, around 15% of them singletons, with 7.5% to 9% in the top ten. The sample was PBMCs from blood, taken less than 15 days before vaccination. These receptors were collected from a man aged 50-60 years who received an inactivated influenza vaccine.

A few counts support this clonotype. The gene calls are TRBV25-1 and TRBJ1-2, with D hard to call. V lost 5 bases to trimming and J lost 4 bases, with 14 bases between them. From germline, CDR1 is MGHDK and CDR2 SYGVNS. There are 14 residues in the CDR3. CDR3: CASSFGFGGYGYTF. The CDR3 DNA follows: TGTGCCAGCAGTTTCGGGTTTGGTGGCTATGGCTACACCTTC.

This clonotype occurred many times. CDR3 sequence reads: CASSPRAAFGYGYTF. The CDR3 nucleotides are TGTGCCAGCAGCCCTCGGGCCGCGTTTGGATATGGCTACACCTTC. The chain recombines TRBV7-2 with TRBJ1-2; D call uncertain. V lost 5 bases, J lost 5 bases, and 18 bases lay in between. Per the germline V gene, CDR1 is SGHTA and CDR2 is FQGNSA. This CDR3 is 15 amino acids long.

This clonotype was detected a few times. The chain is built from TRBV20-1 and TRBJ1-2, with 11 positions matching TRBD1. CDR1 and CDR2 (germline): DFQATT, SNEGSKA (reference sequence). The ends lost 1 base at V and 8 bases at J; junction bases unmatched: 12. CDR3 length equals 16 residues. The CDR3 is CSARVPGQGGVRGYTF. In DNA form, the CDR3 reads TGCAGTGCTAGAGTCCCGGGACAGGGGGGAGTTCGCGGCTACACCTTC.

This chain links TRBV7-8 with TRBJ2-5; tentatively, D is TRBD1 or TRBD2 (5 bases each). Germline CDR1 reads SGHVS; CDR2 reads FQNEAQ. CDR3 size: 14 residues. V was clipped by 5 bases and J by 5 bases, with 15 bases between them. The CDR3 reads CASSRSGTGETQYF. CDR3 DNA sequence: TGTGCCAGCAGCAGATCCGGGACCGGGGAGACCCAGTACTTC.

This clonotype occurred many times. The chain recombines TRBV11-2 with TRBJ2-3; TRBD2 matches at 7 bases. The ends lost 0 bases at V and 2 bases at J; junction bases unmatched: 11. This CDR3 has 18 amino acids. Germline-derived CDR1 and CDR2 are SGHAT and FQNNGV. CDR3 DNA sequence: TGTGCCAGCAGCTTAGATCGTATTAGCGGGTTGGTCACAGATACGCAGTATTTT. Residues: CASSLDRISGLVTDTQYF.

This clonotype occurred a few times. V usage is TRBV27 and J usage is TRBJ1-5; D gene unclear. Trimming removed 3 bases from V and 6 bases from J, with 9 bases in between. There are 13 residues in the CDR3. Per the germline V gene, CDR1 is MNHEY and CDR2 is SMNVEV (reference sequence). The CDR3 reads CASSLTMGQPQHF. The CDR3 nucleotides are TGTGCCAGCAGTTTGACTATGGGTCAGCCCCAGCATTTT.

This clonotype has a count of ten or more. V and J are TRBV7-2 and TRBJ2-3; 9 bases are shared with TRBD1. Germline V gene lookup returns CDR1 SGHTA and CDR2 FQGNSA. The CDR3 is made up of 15 amino acids. The J segment lost 4 bases and the V segment lost 3 bases, leaving 5 bases of the junction unmatched. CDR3 sequence: CASSLRDRVPDTQYF. The CDR3 bases are TGTGCCAGCAGCTTGAGGGACAGGGTCCCAGATACGCAGTATTTT. Looking up the rest from reference TRBV7-2 and TRBJ2-3 gives the full variable domain: GAGVSQSPSNKVTEKGKDVELRCDPISGHTALYWYRQSLGQGLEFLIYFQGNSAPDKSGLPSDRFSAERTGGSVSTLTIQRTQQEDSAVYLCASSLRDRVPDTQYFGPGTRLTVL.

This chain joins TRBV29-1 and TRBJ2-5, with D unclear. The CDR3 spans 11 residues. Germline V gene sequence: CDR1 SQVTM, CDR2 ANQGSEA. V was clipped by 5 bases and J by 5 bases, with 9 bases between them. The CDR3 DNA is TGCAGCGTTCGGAAAGGGGAGACCCAGTACTTC. Its protein product is CSVRKGETQYF. The full variable domain, in which reference TRBV29-1 and TRBJ2-5 provide the parts outside the CDR3, is SAVISQKPSRDICQRGTSLTIQCQVDSQVTMMFWYRQQPGQSLTLIATANQGSEATYESGFVIDKFPISRPNLTFSTLTVSNMSPEDSSIYLCSVRKGETQYFGPGTRLLVL.

This clonotype showed up just a few times. This chain links TRBV5-5 with TRBJ2-7; 7 positions match TRBD1. CDR1 is SGHKS, CDR2 YYEKEE, per germline (reference sequence). The CDR3 covers 15 residues. The V gene end was trimmed by 2 bases and the J gene end by 3 bases; junction bases not matched to a gene: 8. CDR3 bases: TGTGCCAGCAGCTTTTCCGGGACAGTGCTCTACGAGCAGTACTTC. Residues: CASSFSGTVLYEQYF.

This chain joins TRBV29-1 and TRBJ2-2; D perhaps matches TRBD1 (6 bases). This CDR3 has 12 residues. V dropped 6 bases and J dropped 7 bases, with 12 bases sitting between them. The germline CDR1 and CDR2 sequences are SQVTM and ANQGSEA. In DNA form, the CDR3 reads TGCAGCGTACAGGGCGGTGGCGGGGAGCTGTTTTTT. Residues: CSVQGGGGELFF.

This clonotype was picked up one time. The rearrangement uses TRBV7-2 and TRBJ2-5; D is ambiguous. The CDR3 covers 13 residues. Germline V CDR1 and CDR2: SGHTA, FQGNSA. Trimming shortened V by 5 bases and J by 3 bases, and 10 bases separated the two germline ends. The CDR3 here is CASSRSAEETQYF. DNA for the CDR3: TGTGCCAGCAGCCGGTCGGCAGAAGAGACCCAGTACTTC. The full variable domain, with the rest looked up from reference TRBV7-2 and TRBJ2-5, is GAGVSQSPSNKVTEKGKDVELRCDPISGHTALYWYRQSLGQGLEFLIYFQGNSAPDKSGLPSDRFSAERTGGSVSTLTIQRTQQEDSAVYLCASSRSAEETQYFGPGTRLLVL.

The sample holds a few counts of this clonotype. This rearrangement joins TRBV5-1 to TRBJ1-2; D gene ambiguous. This CDR3 has 14 amino acids. Germline V gene lookup returns CDR1 SGHRS and CDR2 YFSETQ. Trimming removed 0 bases from V and 0 bases from J, with 6 bases in between. For the CDR3, the DNA is TGCGCCAGCAGCTTGGCCGAAACTAACTATGGCTACACCTTC. It translates to CASSLAETNYGYTF. Full variable domain (outside the CDR3, taken from reference TRBV5-1 and TRBJ1-2): KAGVTQTPRYLIKTRGQQVTLSCSPISGHRSVSWYQQTPGQGLQFLFEYFSETQRNKGNFPGRFSGRQFSNSRSEMNVSTLELGDSALYLCASSLAETNYGYTFGSGTRLTVV.

About this clonotype: Relative to the germline gene, one junction end is altered; a read error may explain this. The chain links TRBV4-3 to TRBJ2-7, with 9 bases lining up with TRBD1. The CDR3 loop spans 15 amino acids. Germline CDR1 reads LGHNA; CDR2 reads YSLEER. The CDR3 sequence is CASRQAGTGSYEQYF. As DNA, the CDR3 is TGCGCCAGCAGGCAAGCCGGGACAGGGTCCTACGAGCAGTACTTC.

This clonotype was observed a handful of times. This chain connects TRBV20-1 to TRBJ2-7; possibly TRBD1 or TRBD2 for D (6 bases each). V gave up 5 bases and J gave up 2 bases, with 19 bases separating them. The length of the CDR3 is 15 residues. Germline CDR1 and CDR2: DFQATT and SNEGSKA (reference sequence). In nucleotides, the CDR3 is TGCAGTGCTCCAGGTCTCGGGGGCATGGCCTACGAGCAGTACTTC. Protein sequence: CSAPGLGGMAYEQYF.

In its sample, this clonotype was seen a few times. This rearrangement joins TRBV29-1 to TRBJ2-4; TRBD2 aligns across 7 bases. J gave up 1 base and V 1 base, and 7 bases lay outside the gene matches. In germline, CDR1 is SQVTM, CDR2 ANQGSEA. The CDR3 has 16 amino acids. The CDR3 loop reads CSVEGGGGSAKNIQYF. The CDR3 region has the DNA TGCAGCGTTGAAGGGGGGGGTGGGTCGGCCAAAAACATTCAGTACTTC.

This chain joins TRBV20-1 and TRBJ2-2; 14 nucleotides agree with TRBD2. Trimming removed 7 bases from V and 6 bases from J; junction bases left unmatched: 10. Germline CDR1 reads DFQATT; CDR2 reads SNEGSKA (reference sequence). This CDR3 contains 16 residues. The CDR3 reads CSGTGTSGGRAGELFF. The CDR3 nucleotides are TGCAGTGGAACCGGGACTAGCGGGGGAAGGGCCGGGGAGCTGTTTTTT.

This chain links TRBV11-2 with TRBJ2-4, with TRBD1 identical over 7 bases. With V trimmed by 7 bases and J by 0 bases, 15 bases remained unmatched. Germline V gene lookup returns CDR1 SGHAT and CDR2 FQNNGV. The CDR3 has 18 residues. Here the CDR3 DNA reads TGTGCCAGCACCCCGTATGGGACAGATTTACTAGCCAAAAACATTCAGTACTTC. Its protein product is CASTPYGTDLLAKNIQYF.

V gene TRBV28 combines with J gene TRBJ1-4, with 8 bases identical to TRBD1. The CDR3 has 14 amino acids. From germline, CDR1 is MDHEN and CDR2 SYDVKM. CDR3: CALDRAGTNEKLFF. CDR3 bases: TGTGCTTTGGACAGGGCGGGAACTAATGAAAAACTGTTTTTT. Full variable domain (rest looked up from reference TRBV28 and TRBJ1-4): DVKVTQSSRYLVKRTGEKVFLECVQDMDHENMFWYRQDPGLGLRLIYFSYDVKMKEKGDIPEGYSVSREKKERFSLILESASTNQTSMYLCALDRAGTNEKLFFGSGTQLSVL.

This clonotype was seen a few times. The chain recombines TRBV14 with TRBJ2-1; no definite D call. In germline, CDR1 is SGHDN, CDR2 FVKESK. Trimming cost V 5 bases and J 1 base, with 12 bases left between them. The CDR3 runs 15 residues. The CDR3 nucleotides read TGTGCCAGCAGCTCGTTACGCCTTTCCTACAATGAGCAGTTCTTC. Protein: CASSSLRLSYNEQFF.

This clonotype occurred a few times. The rearrangement links TRBV7-9 to TRBJ2-7, with D hard to call. Germline V gene sequence: CDR1 SEHNR, CDR2 FQNEAQ (reference sequence). The V end lost 5 bases, the J end lost 0 bases, and 8 bases lay between the germline ends. The CDR3 is 13 amino acids. The CDR3 is CASSPEGSYEQYF. DNA for the CDR3: TGTGCCAGCAGCCCTGAAGGCTCCTACGAGCAGTACTTC.

The chain carries TRBV12-3 or TRBV12-4 and TRBJ2-3, with D tentatively TRBD2 (5 bases). Trimming took off 6 bases at V and 3 bases at J, with 10 bases between the two ends. The CDR3 runs to 13 residues. The CDR3 sequence: CASRRVGTDTQYF. The CDR3 DNA follows: TGTGCCAGCAGGCGGGTTGGGACAGATACGCAGTATTTT.

This chain uses TRBV12-5 with TRBJ2-3, with D uncertain. Germline CDR1 reads LGHNT; CDR2 reads FRNRAP. Trimming pared 3 bases from V and 1 base from J, leaving 11 bases between. The CDR3 loop spans 15 amino acids. The chain's CDR3 is CASGLSIGGTDTQYF. CDR3 in DNA: TGTGCTAGTGGTTTAAGTATTGGTGGCACAGATACGCAGTATTTT.

Of note for this clonotype: Possible read error: a much larger clone is one base away. The V gene is TRBV28, the J gene TRBJ2-1; no firm D call. Germline V gives CDR1 MDHEN, CDR2 SYDVKM. V lost 9 bases and J lost 8, with 23 bases in between. The CDR3 covers 15 residues. The chain's CDR3 is CARSPREILVDEQFF. CDR3 in DNA: TGTGCCAGAAGTCCCCGTGAGATATTGGTCGATGAGCAGTTCTTC.

The chain couples TRBV4-3 to TRBJ2-6; the D gene is possibly TRBD1 (6 bases). The germline V gene has CDR1 LGHNA and CDR2 YSLEER. The V gene lost 0 bases and the J gene lost 6 bases, with 9 bases spanning the gap. The CDR3 consists of 15 residues. CDR3 protein: CASSQDTGKANVLTF. The DNA of the CDR3 is TGCGCCAGCAGCCAAGATACAGGGAAGGCCAACGTCCTGACTTTC.

The rearrangement links TRBV28 to TRBJ2-1; 7 bases map to TRBD1. J was trimmed by 8 bases and V by 4 bases; bases with no gene match: 11. CDR3 length: 15 residues. The V gene's germline CDR1 is MDHEN and CDR2 SYDVKM. CDR3 amino acids: CASSWGQSYTDEQFF. The CDR3 DNA reads TGTGCCAGCAGTTGGGGACAGTCCTATACGGATGAGCAGTTCTTC. The variable domain in full, completed from reference TRBV28 and TRBJ2-1, reads DVKVTQSSRYLVKRTGEKVFLECVQDMDHENMFWYRQDPGLGLRLIYFSYDVKMKEKGDIPEGYSVSREKKERFSLILESASTNQTSMYLCASSWGQSYTDEQFFGPGTRLTVL.

This clonotype was seen a handful of times. This chain joins TRBV10-3 and TRBJ2-7; 8 bases align to TRBD1. Germline CDR1 reads ENHRY; CDR2 reads SYGVKD. The CDR3 runs 14 residues. The V and J ends lost 4 bases and 6 bases, in that order; junction bases with no gene match: 8. The CDR3 DNA reads TGTGCCATCAGTGGAGAGACAGGGGACCCCGAGCAGTACTTC. Amino acid sequence: CAISGETGDPEQYF.

The gene calls are TRBV7-9 and TRBJ2-2; D ambiguous. The germline gives CDR1 SEHNR, CDR2 FQNEAQ (reference sequence). The CDR3 loop spans 14 amino acids. The ends were cut back, 4 bases at V and 7 bases at J, with 13 bases in the middle. CDR3: CASSSRLGVGELFF. Here the CDR3 DNA reads TGTGCCAGCAGCTCAAGACTGGGCGTCGGGGAGCTGTTTTTT.

This clonotype has at least ten counts. The rearrangement uses TRBV12-3 or TRBV12-4 and TRBJ2-5, with unresolved D. The ends were cut back, 8 bases at V and 2 bases at J, with 12 bases in the middle. The CDR3 sequence is 13 residues long. The CDR3 DNA sequence: TGTGCCAGCCAGGCAGGCTTTCAAGAGACCCAGTACTTC. Its protein product is CASQAGFQETQYF.

This clonotype was counted at least ten times. The J gene is TRBJ2-7, the V gene TRBV5-5; a weak D match, TRBD1 (6 bases). The CDR3 length is 15 residues. In germline, CDR1 is SGHKS, CDR2 YYEKEE (reference sequence). Trimming pared 1 base from V and 3 bases from J, leaving 14 bases between. The CDR3 reads CASSLLLTGYYEQYF. The DNA of the CDR3 is TGTGCCAGCAGCTTGTTGCTGACAGGTTACTACGAGCAGTACTTC.

In its sample, this clonotype was seen a few times. The V gene is TRBV7-2, the J gene TRBJ1-6; D possibly corresponds to TRBD1 (5 bases). This CDR3 is built from 15 residues. Per the germline V gene, CDR1 is SGHTA and CDR2 is FQGNSA. Trimming took 2 bases from V and 8 from J, leaving 13 bases between them. The CDR3 coding sequence is TGTGCCAGCAGCTTAACAGGACAAACTTATTCACCCCTCCACTTT. Its translation: CASSLTGQTYSPLHF. Full variable domain (outside the CDR3, taken from reference TRBV7-2 and TRBJ1-6): GAGVSQSPSNKVTEKGKDVELRCDPISGHTALYWYRQSLGQGLEFLIYFQGNSAPDKSGLPSDRFSAERTGGSVSTLTIQRTQQEDSAVYLCASSLTGQTYSPLHFGNGTRLTVT.